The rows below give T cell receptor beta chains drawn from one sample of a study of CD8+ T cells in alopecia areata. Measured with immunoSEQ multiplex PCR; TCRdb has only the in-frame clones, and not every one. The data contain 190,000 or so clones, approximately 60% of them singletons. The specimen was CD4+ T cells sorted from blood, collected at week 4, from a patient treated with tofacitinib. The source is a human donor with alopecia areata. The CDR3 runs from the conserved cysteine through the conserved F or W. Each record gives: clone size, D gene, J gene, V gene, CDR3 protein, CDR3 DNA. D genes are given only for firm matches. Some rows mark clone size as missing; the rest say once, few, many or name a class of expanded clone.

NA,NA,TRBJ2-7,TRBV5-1,CASSPDGSSYEQYF,TGCGCCAGCAGTCCTGACGGGAGCTCCTACGAGCAGTACTTC
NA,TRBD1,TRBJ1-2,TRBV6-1,CASSDFLTGEMSGYTF,TGTGCCAGCAGTGATTTTTTGACAGGGGAAATGAGTGGCTACACCTTC
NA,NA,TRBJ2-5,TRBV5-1,CASSPGHRGETQYF,TGCGCCAGCAGCCCGGGACACCGGGGAGAGACCCAGTACTTC
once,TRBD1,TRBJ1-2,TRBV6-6,CASSNLKGQSYGYTF,TGTGCCAGCAGTAACCTTAAGGGACAGTCCTATGGCTACACCTTC
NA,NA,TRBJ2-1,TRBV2,CASGRGSYNEQFF,TGTGCCAGCGGGCGAGGCTCCTACAATGAGCAGTTCTTC
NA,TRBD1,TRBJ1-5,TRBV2,CASSDDRGFNQPQHF,TGTGCCAGCAGTGACGACAGGGGGTTTAATCAGCCCCAGCATTTT
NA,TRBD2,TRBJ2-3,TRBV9,CASSVGTSGGAVDTQYF,TGTGCCAGCAGCGTCGGGACTAGCGGGGGGGCCGTAGATACGCAGTATTTT
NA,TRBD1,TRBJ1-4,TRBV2,CASRLQGGNEKLFF,TGTGCCAGCAGACTACAGGGGGGGAATGAAAAACTGTTTTTT
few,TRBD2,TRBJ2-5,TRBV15,CATSSRLAGGRETQYF,TGTGCCACCAGCAGCCGACTAGCGGGGGGCCGGGAGACCCAGTACTTC
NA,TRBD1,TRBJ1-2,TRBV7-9,CASSDPGTGSLNYGYTF,TGTGCCAGCAGCGACCCCGGGACAGGGAGCCTTAACTATGGCTACACCTTC
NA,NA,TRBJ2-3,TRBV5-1,CASSLEMGQYGDTQYF,TGCGCCAGCAGCTTGGAGATGGGGCAGTACGGTGATACGCAGTATTTT
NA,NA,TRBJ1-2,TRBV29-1,CSVIETNYGYTF,TGCAGCGTTATAGAGACTAACTATGGCTACACCTTC
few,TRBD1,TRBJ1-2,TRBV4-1,CASSLLPGQGYGYTF,TGCGCCAGCAGTCTCTTACCGGGACAGGGTTATGGCTACACCTTC
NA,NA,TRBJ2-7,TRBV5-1,CASSLELLVGSSYEQYF,TGCGCCAGCAGCTTGGAGTTACTGGTTGGCAGCTCCTACGAGCAGTACTTC
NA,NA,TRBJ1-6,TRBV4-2,CASSHPGQINSPLHF,TGTGCCAGCAGCCACCCTGGACAGATTAATTCACCCCTCCACTTT
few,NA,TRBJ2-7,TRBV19,CASSMGDWTYWGEQYF,TGTGCCAGTAGTATGGGGGACTGGACCTACTGGGGAGAGCAGTACTTC
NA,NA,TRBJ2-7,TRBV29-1,CSVLVQPVKYF,TGCAGCGTTCTTGTTCAGCCTGTGAAGTACTTC
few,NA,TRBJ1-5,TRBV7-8,CASSLATGRQPQHF,TGTGCCAGCAGCTTAGCTACAGGGAGGCAGCCCCAGCATTTT
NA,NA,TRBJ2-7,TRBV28,CASSFQLRGTQYF,TGTGCCAGCAGTTTTCAACTCCGGGGGACGCAGTACTTC
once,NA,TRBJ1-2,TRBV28,CASSARSYGYTF,TGTGCCAGCAGTGCCCGGAGCTATGGCTACACCTTC
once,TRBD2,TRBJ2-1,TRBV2,CASKGRTSGGYNEQFF,TGTGCCAGCAAAGGGCGCACTAGCGGGGGGTACAATGAGCAGTTCTTC
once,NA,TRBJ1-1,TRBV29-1,CSVTRGPGTEAFF,TGCAGCGTTACCCGGGGCCCGGGCACTGAAGCTTTCTTT
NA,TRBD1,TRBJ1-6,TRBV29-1,CSGGGVNSPLHF,TGCAGCGGAGGGGGCGTGAATTCACCCCTCCACTTT
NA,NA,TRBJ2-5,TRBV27,CASSSRLPKETQYF,TGTGCCAGCAGTTCTCGACTCCCTAAAGAGACCCAGTACTTC
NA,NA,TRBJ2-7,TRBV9,CASSPLGAYEQYF,TGTGCCAGCTCCCCCTTGGGGGCCTACGAGCAGTACTTC
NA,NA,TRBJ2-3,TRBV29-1,CSVEVQVYSTDTQYF,TGCAGCGTTGAAGTCCAGGTTTATAGCACAGATACGCAGTATTTT
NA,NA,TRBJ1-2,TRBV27,CASSPDRNYGYTF,TGTGCCAGCAGTCCTGACAGGAACTATGGCTACACCTTC
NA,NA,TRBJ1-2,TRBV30,CAWSVAPGNLGTF,NA
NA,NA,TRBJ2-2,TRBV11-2,CASSPRGITGELFF,TGTGCCAGCAGCCCTCGAGGGATTACCGGGGAGCTGTTTTTT
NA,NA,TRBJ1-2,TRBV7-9,CASTRQDGLYGYTF,TGTGCCAGCACTCGGCAGGATGGCCTGTATGGCTACACCTTC
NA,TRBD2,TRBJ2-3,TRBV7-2,CASSWTSGGAGTDTQYF,TGTGCCAGCAGCTGGACTAGCGGGGGGGCTGGCACAGATACGCAGTATTTT
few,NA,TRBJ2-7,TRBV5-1,CASSLGTSSSYEQYF,TGCGCCAGCAGCCTCGGGACATCAAGCTCCTACGAGCAGTACTTC
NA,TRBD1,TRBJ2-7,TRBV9,CASSLRQGTGEQYF,TGTGCCAGCAGCCTCCGACAGGGAACAGGCGAGCAGTACTTC
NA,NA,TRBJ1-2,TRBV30,CAWSRQGLEYTF,TGTGCCTGGAGTAGGCAGGGTCTGGAGTACACCTTC
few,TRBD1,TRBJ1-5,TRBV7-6,CASSGTAPTKYSNQPQHF,TGTGCCAGCTCCGGGACAGCACCTACCAAATATAGCAATCAGCCCCAGCATTTT
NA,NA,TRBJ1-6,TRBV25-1,CASSDTGNSPLHF,TGTGCCAGCAGTGACACCGGGAATTCACCCCTCCACTTT
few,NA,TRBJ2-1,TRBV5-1,CASSLGLDEQFF,TGCGCCAGCAGCTTGGGGTTGGATGAGCAGTTCTTC
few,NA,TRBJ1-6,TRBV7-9,CASSFENSPLHF,TGTGCCAGCAGCTTTGAAAATTCACCCCTCCACTTT
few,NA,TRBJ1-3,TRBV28,CASSLTAGRNTIYF,TGTGCCAGCAGTTTGACGGCGGGGCGAAACACCATATATTTT
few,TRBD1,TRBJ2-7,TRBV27,CASSPLLGTDHYEQYF,TGTGCCAGCAGTCCTCTCCTCGGGACAGATCACTACGAGCAGTACTTC